The 16 T cell receptor beta chains in this list originate from one sample, sequenced in a study of blood T cell repertoires in COVID-19. Sequenced by immunoSEQ multiplex PCR; TCRdb stores in-frame clones only, minus some. The sample has some 38,000 clones, approximately 85% seen once. Sequenced sample: peripheral blood. These receptor sequences come from a man between 60 and 70 years old with active or convalescent COVID-19.

This clone was seen a single time. This chain uses TRBV19 with TRBJ1-4; no firm D call. The CDR3 runs 11 residues. Germline lookup yields CDR1 LNHDA and CDR2 SQIVND (reference sequence). Trimming took off 9 bases at V and 4 bases at J, with 6 bases between the two ends. The CDR3 DNA follows: TGTGCCAGCGAGTATAATGAAAAACTGTTTTTT. It specifies CASEYNEKLFF.

The chain recombines TRBV27 with TRBJ1-2; TRBD1 agrees at 8 bases. Trimming removed 2 bases from V and 7 bases from J; junction bases left unmatched: 6. Germline CDR1 reads MNHEY; CDR2 reads SMNVEV (reference sequence). The CDR3 is 14 amino acids. The CDR3, as DNA: TGTGCCAGCAGTTTACGGACAGGGTTCGGTGGCTACACCTTC. It is translated as CASSLRTGFGGYTF.

The J gene is TRBJ2-2, the V gene TRBV27, with a possible D match to TRBD2 (5 bases). Trimming shortened V by 9 bases and J by 5 bases, and 16 bases separated the two germline ends. Germline assignment: CDR1 MNHEY and CDR2 SMNVEV (reference sequence). CDR3 size: 14 residues. DNA for the CDR3: TGTGCCAGTAGGGAGTTGGGAACTACCGGGGAGCTGTTTTTT. Its protein is CASRELGTTGELFF.

J is TRBJ2-1 and V is TRBV30, with a possible D match to TRBD2 (6 bases). V lost 3 bases and J lost 0, with 15 bases in between. Germline-derived CDR1 and CDR2 are GTSNPN and SVGIG (reference sequence). This CDR3 region has 16 residues. The CDR3 nucleotides read TGTGCCTGGAGCTACGGGGGAGCAAGCTCCTACAATGAGCAGTTCTTC. Its protein is CAWSYGGASSYNEQFF.

This chain connects TRBV28 to TRBJ2-3, with 8 bases identical to TRBD2. After removal of 6 bases from V and 5 bases from J, the junction contained 7 bases not matched to a gene. Looked up from germline, CDR1 is MDHEN and CDR2 is SYDVKM. The CDR3 sequence is 14 residues long. CDR3 in amino acids: CASRSGGPVDTQYF. The CDR3 coding sequence is TGTGCCAGCAGATCGGGGGGGCCGGTAGATACGCAGTATTTT. Together with reference TRBV28 and TRBJ2-3, the CDR3 gives the full variable domain: DVKVTQSSRYLVKRTGEKVFLECVQDMDHENMFWYRQDPGLGLRLIYFSYDVKMKEKGDIPEGYSVSREKKERFSLILESASTNQTSMYLCASRSGGPVDTQYFGPGTRLTVL.

This clone has more than one count but fewer than ten. The V and J genes are TRBV6-5 and TRBJ1-1, with D tentatively TRBD1 (6 bases). V shed 7 bases and J shed 3 bases, with 15 bases lying between them. This CDR3 has 14 amino acids. Germline V gives CDR1 MNHEY, CDR2 SVGAGI. CDR3 protein: CASTYSAGDTEAFF. The CDR3 nucleotides are TGTGCCAGCACCTACAGTGCAGGGGACACTGAAGCTTTCTTT.

Only one count was recorded for this clone. This chain uses TRBV2 with TRBJ1-5; tentatively, D is TRBD1 (5 bases). Trimming took off 8 bases at V and 0 bases at J, with 17 bases between the two ends. The germline V gene encodes CDR1 SNHLY and CDR2 FYNNEI. The CDR3 contains 16 residues. This chain's CDR3 is CASRALSGASNQPQHF. In DNA form, the CDR3 reads TGTGCCAGCCGGGCCCTATCTGGGGCTAGCAATCAGCCCCAGCATTTT.

This clone appeared a single time. The chain couples TRBV11-2 to TRBJ2-5, with a weak D call TRBD1 (6 bases). This CDR3 spans 18 amino acids. Germline CDR1 reads SGHAT; CDR2 reads FQNNGV. Deletions cut 1 base from V and 4 bases from J, with 22 bases between. CDR3 in DNA: TGTGCCAGCAGCTTAGGGTGGACCCTAACAGGGCTGGGAGAGACCCAGTACTTC. This encodes CASSLGWTLTGLGETQYF.

This clone was seen repeatedly, ten times or more. This CDR3 is CASSQASGARGYTF. The CDR3 DNA reads TGTGCCAGCAGCCAAGCTTCAGGGGCGAGGGGCTACACCTTC. The V call is TRBV3-1 (or the pseudogene TRBV3-2), the J call TRBJ1-2; TRBD1 is a possible D gene (6 bases). Germline CDR1 and CDR2: LGHDT and YNNKEL (reference sequence). Trimming removed 1 base from V and 8 bases from J, with 14 bases in between. This CDR3 has 14 amino acids.

The chain uses TRBV19 and TRBJ2-3; weak D call: TRBD2 (5 bases). Trimming cost V 6 bases and J 4 bases, with 14 bases left between them. CDR1 LNHDA and CDR2 SQIVND come from the germline V gene (reference sequence). There are 14 residues in the CDR3. CDR3 nucleotide sequence: TGTGCCAGTAGCTACCGGGGTCAGGCAGATACGCAGTATTTT. Translated, it gives CASSYRGQADTQYF.

The genes are TRBV28 and TRBJ2-7; TRBD1 is a possible D gene (6 bases). The CDR3 sequence is 12 residues long. V lost 11 bases and J lost 0, with 11 bases in between. Germline CDR1 is MDHEN and CDR2 is SYDVKM. The CDR3 region is CASWGPSYEQYV. CDR3 in DNA: TGTGCCTCCTGGGGGCCCTCCTACGAGCAGTACGTC.

V gene TRBV3-1 (or the pseudogene TRBV3-2) combines with J gene TRBJ1-3; D is ambiguous. Germline V lookup: CDR1 LGHDT, CDR2 YNNKEL (reference sequence). This CDR3 contains 13 residues. Trimming removed 4 bases from V and 2 bases from J, with 6 bases in between. The CDR3 loop reads CASSPIAGNTIYF. The CDR3 bases are TGTGCCAGCAGCCCCATTGCTGGAAACACCATATATTTT.

The genes are TRBV28 and TRBJ1-5; 10 bases align to TRBD1. Looked up from germline, CDR1 is MDHEN and CDR2 is SYDVKM. V was pared by 6 bases and J by 0 bases, with 14 bases of the junction left unmatched. The CDR3 is 19 amino acids. The CDR3 loop reads CASRRTRRTGGNSNQPQHF. In nucleotides, the CDR3 is TGTGCCAGCAGGCGGACGAGACGGACAGGGGGGAATAGCAATCAGCCCCAGCATTTT.

V is TRBV4-3 and J is TRBJ1-2; D is uncertain. The CDR3 spans 16 residues. V was pared by 4 bases and J by 3 bases, with 18 bases between. Germline V lookup: CDR1 LGHNA, CDR2 YSLEER. The chain's CDR3 is CASSPDPRLVDYGYTF. CDR3 coding DNA: TGCGCCAGCAGCCCCGACCCTAGACTGGTTGACTATGGCTACACCTTC.

This clone was recorded a few times. The V gene is TRBV3-1 (or the pseudogene TRBV3-2), the J gene TRBJ1-1; tentatively, D is TRBD1 (5 bases). The CDR3 totals 15 residues. Trimming removed 4 bases at V and 1 base at J, with 13 bases between. Germline CDR1 reads LGHDT; CDR2 reads YNNKEL (reference sequence). The CDR3 region has the DNA TGTGCCAGCAGCCTTGGGCGGGGCCGGAACACTGAAGCTTTCTTT. The encoded protein is CASSLGRGRNTEAFF.

The count of this clone is one. The rearrangement joins TRBV29-1 to TRBJ2-5; 7 positions agree with TRBD2. This CDR3 is 13 amino acids long. Germline V lookup: CDR1 SQVTM, CDR2 ANQGSEA. Trimming took 8 bases from V and 2 from J; bases not matched to a gene: 8. The CDR3 region has the DNA TGCAGCACCCAGCGGGGAGCGCAAGAGACCCAGTACTTC. It translates to CSTQRGAQETQYF.